The 26 T cell receptor beta chains below were found in one sample sequenced in a study of blood T cell repertoires in COVID-19. Here immunoSEQ multiplex PCR was the method, and the copy in TCRdb shows in-frame clones only, minus some. The sample gives tens of thousands of clones, around 92% of which show up once; roughly 13% is in the top ten. Sequenced input: peripheral blood. The receptors were gathered from a human donor with active COVID-19. The donor label of this sample is uncertain.

The genes are TRBV7-9 and TRBJ2-3; D unclear. Germline V gene data show CDR1 as SEHNR and CDR2 as FQNEAQ (reference sequence). CDR3 length: 13 amino acids. V was shortened by 2 bases and J by 1 base, with 4 bases between the two germline ends. The CDR3, as DNA: TGTGCCAGCAGCTTATATCGCACAGATACGCAGTATTTT. As protein: CASSLYRTDTQYF.

The V gene is TRBV15, the J gene TRBJ1-1, with a possible D match to TRBD1 (5 bases). The germline V gene has CDR1 LNHNV and CDR2 YYDKDF (reference sequence). The length of the CDR3 is 13 residues. V was pared by 7 bases and J by 1 base, with 10 bases between. The CDR3 DNA sequence: TGTGCCACCAATGCAGGGTGGAACACTGAAGCTTTCTTT. Its protein product is CATNAGWNTEAFF.

The gene calls are TRBV19 and TRBJ1-1; D is possibly TRBD1 (6 bases). CDR3 length equals 11 residues. Germline V lookup: CDR1 LNHDA, CDR2 SQIVND (reference sequence). V was clipped by 3 bases and J by 10 bases, with 9 bases between them. The CDR3 coding sequence is TGTGCCAGTAGTATTCCAGGGGTAGCTTTCTTT. Translating gives CASSIPGVAFF.

V gene TRBV28 combines with J gene TRBJ1-4; 7 bases are shared with TRBD1. Losses at the gene ends were 6 bases for V and 5 bases for J; bases not matched to a gene: 3. The length of the CDR3 is 13 residues. CDR1 is MDHEN, CDR2 SYDVKM, per germline. The CDR3 DNA is TGTGCCAGCAGGGAGACAGGGAATGAAAAACTGTTTTTT. Amino acids: CASRETGNEKLFF.

The V call is TRBV6-2 or TRBV6-3, the J call TRBJ2-5; TRBD2 might be the D (7 bases). Trimming cost V 2 bases and J 4 bases, with 14 bases left between them. CDR1 MNHEY and CDR2 SVGEGT come from the germline V gene. The length of the CDR3 is 15 residues. The CDR3 spells CASSYVGGRLETQYF. The CDR3, as DNA: TGTGCCAGCAGTTACGTCGGGGGGCGCTTAGAGACCCAGTACTTC.

This chain connects TRBV2 to TRBJ2-5; D uncertain. Trimming took off 6 bases at V and 2 bases at J, with 13 bases between the two ends. Germline lookup yields CDR1 SNHLY and CDR2 FYNNEI. The CDR3 has 14 amino acids. DNA of the CDR3: TGTGCCAGCAGGAGAGAAGGAGTACAAGAGACCCAGTACTTC. This translates into CASRREGVQETQYF.

This chain uses TRBV11-3 with TRBJ1-3; 8 nucleotides align to TRBD1. The CDR3 totals 14 residues. Germline V gene lookup returns CDR1 SGHNT and CDR2 YENEEA. V gave up 5 bases and J gave up 4 bases; unmatched junction bases: 4. The CDR3 nucleotides are TGTGCCAGCAGCCCCCGGACAGGGGGAAACACCATATATTTT. Its protein is CASSPRTGGNTIYF.

The J gene is TRBJ2-5, the V gene TRBV6-2 or TRBV6-3; 11 bases fit TRBD1. This CDR3 comprises 14 residues. V was pared by 0 bases and J by 8 bases, with 2 bases of the junction left unmatched. CDR1 is MNHEY, CDR2 SVGEGT, per germline. The CDR3 DNA reads as TGTGCCAGCAGTTACTCGGGACAGGGGGGAACCCAGTACTTC. Its translation: CASSYSGQGGTQYF.

This chain uses TRBV28 with TRBJ2-7; D possibly corresponds to TRBD1 (5 bases). This CDR3 has 14 amino acids. V gave up 7 bases and J gave up 2 bases, with 15 bases separating them. Germline CDR1 MDHEN, CDR2 SYDVKM. This CDR3 reads CASTPPRAPYEQYF. CDR3 DNA sequence: TGTGCCAGCACCCCGCCCAGGGCCCCCTACGAGCAGTACTTC.

The J gene is TRBJ2-7, the V gene TRBV21-1; whether TRBD1, the table's D call, matches the DNA was not checked. TRBV21-1 is a pseudogene. This CDR3 has 11 amino acids. The CDR3 here is CASSRQDEQYF. In DNA form, the CDR3 reads TGTGCCAGCAGCCGACAGGACGAGCAGTACTTC.

The chain has TRBV6-5 and TRBJ1-3; D is perhaps TRBD1 (5 bases). With 6 bases removed from V and 4 bases from J, the gap between germline ends came to 16 bases. Germline V gene lookup returns CDR1 MNHEY and CDR2 SVGAGI. The CDR3 spans 15 residues. As DNA, the CDR3 is TGTGCCAGCAGACCGGACACCGTGGGAGGAAACACCATATATTTT. Protein sequence: CASRPDTVGGNTIYF.

V is TRBV18 and J is TRBJ1-2; 10 bases line up with TRBD1. The CDR3 length is 17 residues. The germline V gene has CDR1 KGHSH and CDR2 LQKENI. With 1 base clipped from V and 8 bases from J, the junction kept 13 bases outside the gene matches. CDR3 DNA sequence: TGTGCCAGCTCACCACTCGGTTCGGCGGGACAGGGGCAGGGCTACACCTTC. It specifies CASSPLGSAGQGQGYTF.

This clone was seen only once. This chain joins TRBV19 and TRBJ2-1; unclear D gene. The CDR3 runs 15 residues. V lost 0 bases, J lost 0 bases, and 6 bases lay in between. Looked up from germline, CDR1 is LNHDA and CDR2 is SQIVND (reference sequence). In DNA form, the CDR3 reads TGTGCCAGTAGTATAGATGATAGCTCCTACAATGAGCAGTTCTTC. Its translation is CASSIDDSSYNEQFF.

This chain uses TRBV4-1 with TRBJ2-3, with 10 nucleotides matching TRBD2. Germline assignment: CDR1 MGHRA and CDR2 YSYEKL. V was clipped by 8 bases and J by 6 bases; unmatched bases: 17. The CDR3 runs 17 residues. The CDR3 protein is CASCGGGPAGGWDTQYF. The CDR3 DNA reads as TGCGCCAGCTGTGGTGGAGGGCCAGCGGGGGGGTGGGATACGCAGTATTTT.

The CDR3 nucleotides read TGCGCCAGCAGCCAAACCGACAACTCCGGGGAGCTGTTTTTT. Amino acids: CASSQTDNSGELFF. This chain uses TRBV4-1 with TRBJ2-2; D unresolved. V dropped 2 bases and J dropped 6 bases, with 10 bases sitting between them. Germline loops: CDR1 MGHRA, CDR2 YSYEKL. This CDR3 comprises 14 residues.

The V call is TRBV6-2 or TRBV6-3, the J call TRBJ2-7; D may be TRBD1 (6 bases). The CDR3 runs to 15 residues. Germline-derived CDR1 and CDR2 are MNHEY and SVGEGT. The ends were cut back, 2 bases at V and 2 bases at J, with 13 bases in the middle. The CDR3 DNA follows: TGTGCCAGCAGTTACGGGACAACAACAACCTACGAGCAGTACTTC. Amino acid sequence: CASSYGTTTTYEQYF.

The rearrangement joins TRBV4-3 to TRBJ2-1, with 7 bases lining up with TRBD2. Germline loops: CDR1 LGHNA, CDR2 YSLEER. The CDR3 runs 16 residues. J gave up 4 bases and V 4 bases, and 10 bases lay outside the gene matches. This CDR3 is CASSPSSGTLYNEQFF. CDR3 DNA sequence: TGCGCCAGCAGCCCATCAAGCGGGACCCTTTACAATGAGCAGTTCTTC.

DNA for the CDR3: TGTGCCAGCAGCGACAGACCCGGGACTAGCCCAGATACGCAGTATTTT. Its translation is CASSDRPGTSPDTQYF. V usage is TRBV7-3 and J usage is TRBJ2-3, with 9 positions matching TRBD2. Trimming took 5 bases from V and 4 from J; bases not matched to a gene: 10. Germline lookup yields CDR1 SGHTA and CDR2 FQGTGA. This CDR3 is built from 16 residues.

This sequence joins TRBV9 and TRBJ2-4; 8 nucleotides agree with TRBD2. V lost 1 base, J lost 8 bases, and 8 bases stayed unmatched. CDR1 is SGDLS, CDR2 YYNGEE, per germline. The CDR3 is made up of 15 amino acids. CDR3 in DNA: TGTGCCAGCAGCGTATCCGCGGGAGGTGTGGACATTCAGTACTTC. Translation gives CASSVSAGGVDIQYF.

The chain uses TRBV7-8 and TRBJ2-1; the D is unclear. Looked up from germline, CDR1 is SGHVS and CDR2 is FQNEAQ. This CDR3 comprises 14 residues. The V end lost 1 base, the J end lost 5 bases, and 9 bases lay between the germline ends. The CDR3 DNA reads as TGTGCCAGCAGCTTAGTCTCGAGAAACAATGAGCAGTTCTTC. This codes for CASSLVSRNNEQFF.

The CDR3 loop is CATSDFSPANTGELFF. The CDR3 coding sequence is TGTGCCACCAGTGATTTTTCCCCTGCGAACACCGGGGAGCTGTTTTTT. The chain combines TRBV24-1 with TRBJ2-2; D ambiguous. The CDR3 is 16 residues long. Per the germline V gene, CDR1 is KGHDR and CDR2 is SFDVKD. Deletions cut 1 base from V and 0 bases from J, with 8 bases between.

The genes are TRBV5-4 and TRBJ2-7, with D maybe TRBD2 (6 bases). Germline V gene data show CDR1 as SGHNT and CDR2 as YYREEE (reference sequence). With 1 base removed from V and 3 bases from J, the gap between germline ends came to 14 bases. CDR3 length: 15 amino acids. The CDR3 loop is CASSLFFSGNYEQYF. The CDR3, as DNA: TGTGCCAGCAGCTTGTTTTTTAGCGGCAACTACGAGCAGTACTTC.

The chain couples TRBV27 to TRBJ1-1; 7 positions agree with TRBD1. Germline V gene lookup returns CDR1 MNHEY and CDR2 SMNVEV (reference sequence). With V trimmed by 3 bases and J by 1 base, 11 bases remained unmatched. This CDR3 has 17 residues. CDR3 DNA: TGTGCCAGCAGTTTTTCAGGGGGAAGGTACCAGAACACTGAAGCTTTCTTT. It encodes CASSFSGGRYQNTEAFF.

This clone occurred a few times. The CDR3 region has the DNA TGTGCCAGCAGCACCTTAGACAGGTGCCACTACGAGCAGTACTTC. Translated: CASSTLDRCHYEQYF. V gene TRBV21-1 combines with J gene TRBJ2-7; the listed D gene, TRBD1, was not tested against the DNA. TRBV21-1 is designated a pseudogene. The CDR3 consists of 15 residues.

This chain links TRBV6-5 with TRBJ2-1; D uncertain. The germline CDR1 and CDR2 sequences are MNHEY and SVGAGI. CDR3 length: 15 residues. Trimming pared 0 bases from V and 0 bases from J, leaving 6 bases between. This CDR3 is CASSYSKSSYNEQFF. Written as DNA, the CDR3 is TGTGCCAGCAGTTACTCGAAGAGCTCCTACAATGAGCAGTTCTTC.

J is TRBJ1-5 and V is TRBV6-5, with 8 bases identical to TRBD1. Looked up from germline, CDR1 is MNHEY and CDR2 is SVGAGI. CDR3 size: 15 residues. V shed 5 bases, J shed 9 bases, and the junction held 12 bases outside the gene matches. The CDR3 nucleotides are TGTGCCAGCAGTCCGGGACAGGCCCGTGGCTTGCCCCAGCATTTT. Translation gives CASSPGQARGLPQHF.